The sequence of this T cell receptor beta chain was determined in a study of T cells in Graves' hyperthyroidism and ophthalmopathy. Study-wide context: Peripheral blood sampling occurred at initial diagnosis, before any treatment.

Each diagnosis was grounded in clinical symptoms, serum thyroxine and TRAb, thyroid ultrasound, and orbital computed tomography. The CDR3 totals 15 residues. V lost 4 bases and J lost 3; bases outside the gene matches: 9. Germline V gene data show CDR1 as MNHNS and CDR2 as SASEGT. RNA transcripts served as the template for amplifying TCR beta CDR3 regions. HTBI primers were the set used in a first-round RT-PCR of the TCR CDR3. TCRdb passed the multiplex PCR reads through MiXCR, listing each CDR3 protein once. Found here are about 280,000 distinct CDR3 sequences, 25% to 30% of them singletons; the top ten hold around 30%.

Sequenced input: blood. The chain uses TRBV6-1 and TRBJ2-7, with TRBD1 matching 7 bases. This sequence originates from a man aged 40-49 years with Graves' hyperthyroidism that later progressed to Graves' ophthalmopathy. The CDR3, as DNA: TGTGCCAGCAGTGTCCGCCGGGACAGCATCTACGAGCAGTACTTC. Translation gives CASSVRRDSIYEQYF.